Described below is a single T cell receptor beta chain sequence and its context. This specimen belongs to a study of T-cell reconstitution after alpha-beta-depleted transplantation in children. A TCRbeta library incorporating unique molecular identifiers was prepared. A single record per CDR3 protein comes from TCRdb applying MiXCR to the PCR reads. The sample lists about 640,000 distinct CDR3 sequences, around 17% occurring once. This receptor was obtained from a human donor who donated a stem cell graft to a child with acute myeloid leukemia. Sample: PBMCs from the stem cell graft donor, taken from the stem cell graft.

In nucleotides, the CDR3 is TGCGCCAGCAGCGAGTCATCAGGGGGCAATCAGCCCCAGCATTTT. Translation: CASSESSGGNQPQHF. The gene calls are TRBV5-1 and TRBJ1-5; TRBD1 might be the D (6 bases). Trimming took 4 bases from V and 2 from J, leaving 13 bases between them. The CDR3 totals 15 residues. Germline CDR1 is SGHRS and CDR2 is YFSETQ.